This T cell receptor (beta chain) emerged from a study of sequential checkpoint blockade in melanoma (dated by TCRdb to the late 2010s). About the study as a whole: Using 1:1 randomization, the trial assigned patients either to first-line nivolumab followed by ipilimumab (arm A) or to ipilimumab followed by nivolumab (arm B). Maintenance nivolumab came after each of the two trial sequences. TCRbeta immunosequencing was performed on DNA from roughly 90 pretreatment melanoma tumor samples. For about two dozen patients, matched tumor biopsies were obtained before treatment and at week 13, following single-agent nivolumab (arm A) or ipilimumab (arm B). In around 80% of the matched pre- and post-treatment tumor biopsy pairs, both biopsies came from the same lesion. General findings and caveats noted by the study authors: The response-prediction model combining TCR metrics and mutation burden needs validation in larger, independent patient cohorts. In the nivolumab-first arm (arm A), an association was found between pretreatment tumor TIL clonality and response (P = .04). PD-L1 staining and CD8+ T-cell counts correlated with tumor T-cell fraction and clonality, whereas mutational load did not. Patients whose tumor T-cell fraction and clonality increased by week 13 were about 30 times more likely to achieve clinical benefit. Within-arm analyses of tumor T-cell fraction were limited by small sample sizes and reduced statistical power.

The sample's treatment or condition label, in plain terms: randomized to nivolumab then ipilimumab (arm A) or the reverse (arm B). None of the trial patients had been given prior DNA-damaging chemotherapy. Samples were obtained from patients with melanoma enrolled in CheckMate 064, a randomized, open-label phase II trial of sequential checkpoint blockade. Genomic DNA from formalin-fixed paraffin-embedded (FFPE) tissue samples served as the input for tumor TCR sequencing. The CDR3 goes from the cysteine to the phenylalanine over 14 residues. Just the 42-base CDR3 DNA is kept, in frame starting at base 1. The trim is 1 base for V and 2 bases for J, with a gap of 9 bases between the germline ends. CDR1 and CDR2, looked up from the germline V gene, are MGHRA and YSYEKL. Within its sample, this clone is medium-sized (0.01 to 0.1%). The clone's antigen remains unknown. No base qualities exist here, and no much larger clone lies one base off it.

The immunoSEQ Assay was used to immunosequence TCRbeta CDR3 regions from genomic DNA. Before high-throughput sequencing, genomic DNA was amplified using bias-controlled multiplex PCR. The original pipeline was this. To quantify the absolute abundance of each unique TCRbeta CDR3 region, the sequences were collapsed and filtered. Clonality was defined as 1 minus Pielou's evenness and was calculated using productive rearrangements only. To compute tumor T-cell fraction, TCRbeta template counts were normalized to usable DNA, with usable DNA estimated from several housekeeping genes. A previously published method was used to identify clones with significantly greater frequencies in on-treatment samples than in baseline samples. In TCRdb, the immuneACCESS table is reduced to in-frame sequences with V and J assigned. These tables do not hold every clone; where another copy was compared, an unresolved V gene accounts for under half, and the others remain unexplained. The V and J calls and clone size were taken over from that table, and D and trimming were inferred from the DNA. For this sample the table gives 2,500 to 4,000 clones, of which approximately 17% were detected only once. Jointly, the top ten make up approximately 30% of the sample.

The sample consisted of tumor tissue (inferred from file names), taken from a patient given nivolumab and ipilimumab in sequence. The rearranged segments are TRBV4-1 and TRBJ2-7, with the D segment identity uncertain. This receptor was taken from a human donor with melanoma. The CDR3 has the sequence CASSQVIRPYEQYF. The DNA sequence follows: TGCGCCAGCAGCCAAGTTATAAGACCCTACGAGCAGTACTTC.